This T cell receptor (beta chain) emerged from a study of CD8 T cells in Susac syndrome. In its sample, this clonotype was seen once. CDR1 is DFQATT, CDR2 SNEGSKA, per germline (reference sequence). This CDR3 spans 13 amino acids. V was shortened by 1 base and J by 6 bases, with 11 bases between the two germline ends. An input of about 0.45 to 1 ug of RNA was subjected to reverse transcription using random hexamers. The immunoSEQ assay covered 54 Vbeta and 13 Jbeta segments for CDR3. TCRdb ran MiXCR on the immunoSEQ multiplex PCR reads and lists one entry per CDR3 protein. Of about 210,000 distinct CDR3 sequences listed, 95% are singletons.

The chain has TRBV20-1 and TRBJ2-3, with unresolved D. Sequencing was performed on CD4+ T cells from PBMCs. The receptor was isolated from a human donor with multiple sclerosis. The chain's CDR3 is CSARGDTSDTQYF. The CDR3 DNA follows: TGCAGTGCTAGAGGAGACACCTCGGATACGCAGTATTTT.